Listed here are 9 T cell receptor beta chains from one sample, sequenced in a study of shared clonotypes between healthy human individuals. The table came from immunoSEQ multiplex PCR; TCRdb's copy has only in-frame clones and leaves some out. The sample has 2,500,000 or so clones, 90% to 95% seen once. The sample comprised naive CD4+ T cells sorted from blood. Subset in this sample: CD45RA+ positively selected. Every receptor here comes from a man younger than 35 in good health.

The V call is TRBV28, the J call TRBJ1-2; 7 positions match TRBD1. CDR3 length: 16 residues. V dropped 0 bases and J dropped 6; count of bases not matched to a gene: 10. The V gene's germline CDR1 is MDHEN and CDR2 SYDVKM. CDR3 sequence reads: CASSLWLLGGWNGYTF. The DNA for the CDR3 is TGTGCCAGCAGTTTATGGTTGTTAGGGGGCTGGAATGGCTACACCTTC.

The V and J genes are TRBV5-6 and TRBJ2-7; 9 nucleotides agree with TRBD2. Germline CDR1 is SGHDT and CDR2 is YYEEEE. V was pared by 2 bases and J by 1 base, with 7 bases of the junction left unmatched. The CDR3 consists of 16 residues. CDR3 loop: CASSFRGLATSYEQYF. In DNA, the CDR3 is TGTGCCAGCAGCTTCCGTGGACTAGCGACTTCCTACGAGCAGTACTTC. The entire variable domain, with the rest obtained from reference TRBV5-6 and TRBJ2-7, is as follows: DAGVTQSPTHLIKTRGQQVTLRCSPKSGHDTVSWYQQALGQGPQFIFQYYEEEERQRGNFPDRFSGHQFPNYSSELNVNALLLGDSALYLCASSFRGLATSYEQYFGPGTRLTVT.

The rearrangement links TRBV7-3 to TRBJ1-3; possibly TRBD1 for D (5 bases). V was trimmed by 2 bases and J by 3 bases, leaving 8 bases between them. CDR3 length: 14 amino acids. Germline V gives CDR1 SGHTA, CDR2 FQGTGA. CDR3 residues: CASSLPGFGNTIYF. The CDR3 nucleotides are TGTGCCAGCAGCTTACCAGGGTTTGGAAACACCATATATTTT. Supplemented by reference TRBV7-3 and TRBJ1-3, the full variable domain reads GAGVSQTPSNKVTEKGKYVELRCDPISGHTALYWYRQSLGQGPEFLIYFQGTGAADDSGLPNDRFFAVRPEGSVSTLKIQRTERGDSAVYLCASSLPGFGNTIYFGEGSWLTVV.

This chain joins TRBV18 and TRBJ2-3; 7 bases are shared with TRBD1. Germline loops: CDR1 KGHSH, CDR2 LQKENI. The V gene end was trimmed by 3 bases and the J gene end by 9 bases; junction bases not matched to a gene: 6. The CDR3 contains 13 residues. In DNA form, the CDR3 reads TGTGCCAGCTCACCCGGGACAGTTGAAACGCAGTATTTT. This encodes CASSPGTVETQYF.

The rearrangement joins TRBV7-2 to TRBJ2-2, with 8 bases fitting TRBD1. The germline CDR1 and CDR2 sequences are SGHTA and FQGNSA. Trimming cost V 5 bases and J 4 bases; bases outside gene matches: 15. The CDR3 runs to 18 residues. CDR3 amino acids: CASSPGTGLLRGTGELFF. CDR3 sequence (DNA): TGTGCCAGCAGCCCCGGGACAGGACTTCTGAGGGGCACCGGGGAGCTGTTTTTT.

Notes on this clone: This specimen includes other DNA sequences encoding the same CDR3. CDR3 protein: CASSRGGTNEKLFF. CDR3 DNA sequence: TGTGCCAGCAGCCGTGGGGGAACTAATGAAAAACTGTTTTTT. V gene TRBV28 combines with J gene TRBJ1-4, with D possibly being TRBD1 (5 bases). The germline CDR1 and CDR2 sequences are MDHEN and SYDVKM. The CDR3 consists of 14 residues. Trimming removed 6 bases at V and 1 base at J, with 9 bases between.

This sequence joins TRBV18 and TRBJ1-2; perhaps TRBD1 as D (5 bases). The CDR3 spans 17 residues. Germline V gene sequence: CDR1 KGHSH, CDR2 LQKENI. The ends were cut back, 1 base at V and 8 bases at J, with 23 bases in the middle. CDR3 loop: CASSPLLGEGRSSGYTF. CDR3 nucleotide sequence: TGTGCCAGCTCACCACTCTTAGGGGAGGGGCGGTCGTCGGGCTACACCTTC.

V and J are TRBV28 and TRBJ1-6; 9 bases are a match to TRBD1. The junction had 2 bases not matched to a gene; V was cut back by 2 bases and J by 6 bases. The CDR3 totals 15 residues. The germline gives CDR1 MDHEN, CDR2 SYDVKM. CDR3: CASSLMGQGNSPLHF. The CDR3 DNA reads TGTGCCAGCAGTTTAATGGGACAGGGTAATTCACCCCTCCACTTT.

A few counts support this clone. The chain uses TRBV11-2 and TRBJ1-1; D may be TRBD1 (5 bases). Trimming removed 10 bases from V and 4 bases from J, with 16 bases in between. Per the germline V gene, CDR1 is SGHAT and CDR2 is FQNNGV. This CDR3 is built from 13 residues. The chain's CDR3 is CAIEPGASTEAFF. As DNA, the CDR3 is TGTGCCATCGAGCCCGGGGCGAGCACTGAAGCTTTCTTT.